Included here is one TCR beta chain sequence, with context. Its antigen remains unidentified. Per-nucleotide qualities are absent, and no much larger clonotype sits a single base away. The patients had resection in Japan or China between the mid-2010s and the late 2010s. Two lung cancer pathologists independently reviewed H&E slides to confirm the histologic diagnosis of every case. Macro-dissection after pathologic assessment enriched premalignant or tumor cells for nucleic acid extraction. FFPE tissue was used for DNA isolation with the AllPrep DNA/RNA FFPE Kit. TCR beta CDR3 regions were sequenced from DNA using the immunoSEQ hsTCRbeta Kit. The original pipeline was this. TCR sequencing data were analysed with the ImmunoSEQ Analyzer. T cell clonality was calculated on productive rearrangements as 1 minus Pielou's evenness. T cell diversity was measured with the inverse Simpson index on productive templates. T cell density was TCR beta template counts normalized to usable DNA, estimated by amplifying and sequencing housekeeping genes. Two-sided Kruskal-Wallis tests were used to compare TCR metrics across histologic stages. TCRdb mirrors the immuneACCESS table, restricted to in-frame sequences. Some clones are absent from its copies; in checked studies, under half trace to an unresolved V gene, and the reason for the others is unknown. That table gives V, J and clone size, and the DNA gave D and trimming. The sample table records approximately 6,000 clones; about 80% of these occur just once. 11% of the sample is taken by the ten largest.

This entry is derived from a study of immune evolution from preneoplasia to lung adenocarcinoma (dated by TCRdb to about 2021). Study-wide context: HLA loss of heterozygosity was found in approximately 7.6% of AIS, 15% of MIA and 25% to 40% of ADC lesions, and in no AAH lesions. The study combined immune gene expression, TCR sequencing and multiplex immunofluorescence to profile immune contexture across lung adenocarcinoma precursors and invasive adenocarcinoma. Resected precursor lesions (AAH, AIS, MIA) and invasive adenocarcinomas were compared with paired morphologically normal lung tissue. The sample size was set by how many specimens were available, not by a prior power calculation. Whole exome sequencing and methylation data from the same cohort of nodules were integrated with the immune data. A total of under 60 patients with pulmonary nodules who underwent surgical resection were included in the overall cohort. TCR sequencing data were obtained from about 49 patients. According to the study, roughly 100 samples were used for TCR sequencing. POLYSOLVER was used to infer Class I HLA alleles from exome data, while LOHHLA was used to detect allele-specific HLA loss.

Findings and caveats that apply to the study as a whole: Findings were based on association rather than direct causation; larger cohorts with long-term follow-up and longitudinal biopsies were deemed needed. Clonality was highest in normal lung, while later-stage lesions appeared to show lower clonality but higher T cell density and diversity. Compared with EGFR-mutant or double wild-type lesions, KRAS-mutant nodules had the highest T cell clonality. Because all patients came from Japan and China, whether the findings apply to Western populations was uncertain. Top T cell clone frequencies were highest in normal lung and appeared to decrease progressively from AAH through AIS, MIA and invasive adenocarcinoma.

Trimming costs V 5 bases and J 6 bases, and their ends lie 20 bases apart. Taken from the germline V gene (reference sequence), the CDR1 and CDR2 loops are SEHNR and FQNEAQ. The CDR3 holds 15 amino acids from the cysteine to the phenylalanine. Of all the DNA, just the CDR3 is kept, 45 bases in frame from base 1. The clonotype comes from a person aged 55-80 years with lung adenocarcinoma. Sequencing was done on a sample of FFPE minimally invasive lung adenocarcinoma tissue. Sample cell subset or site, as interpreted from the label and publication: micro-invasive lung adenocarcinoma (MIA). The chain joins TRBV7-9 to TRBJ2-7; the D segment may tentatively be TRBD1 or TRBD2, each giving 6 matched bases. The CDR3 region has the sequence CASSPDRTGGPEQYF. The DNA is as follows: TGTGCCAGCAGCCCTGACAGGACTGGGGGGCCCGAGCAGTACTTC.